The 26 T cell receptor beta chains reported below all come from one sample, sequenced in a study of preoperative IRX-2 immunotherapy in early breast cancer. The treatment here: preoperative locoregional IRX-2 cytokine immunotherapy. TCRdb's copy holds only in-frame clones and misses some; the assay was immunoSEQ multiplex PCR. The repertoire consists of about 98,000 clones, with 86% occurring once and the leading ten covering about 1.9%. Sequenced here: tumor tissue, sampled after IRX-2 immunotherapy. These receptors originate from a human donor with breast cancer.

V gene TRBV7-1 combines with J gene TRBJ1-2, with D perhaps matching TRBD1 (5 bases). TRBV7-1 is an ORF, and what it does is uncertain. The CDR3 consists of 16 residues. V was shortened by 5 bases and J by 6 bases, with 22 bases between the two germline ends. The CDR3 sequence is CASSPSPRVIRDGYTF. CDR3 in DNA: TGTGCCAGCAGCCCGTCCCCCAGGGTCATAAGGGATGGCTACACCTTC.

The chain uses TRBV5-1 and TRBJ1-4; 7 bases line up with TRBD1. There are 15 residues in the CDR3. The trim removed 2 bases at V and 0 bases at J, leaving 1 base unmatched. Germline CDR1 is SGHRS and CDR2 is YFSETQ. The CDR3 bases are TGCGCCAGCAGCTTTACAGGGGCAACTAATGAAAAACTGTTTTTT. This encodes CASSFTGATNEKLFF.

This clone came up once. Compared with germline, one end of the junction differs, possibly owing to a read error. This chain links TRBV6-4 with TRBJ1-1; 8 nucleotides line up with TRBD1. The CDR3 loop spans 15 amino acids. CDR1 is MRHNA and CDR2 is SNTAGT in the germline V gene. This CDR3 is CASSYSGQGGTEAFF. DNA of the CDR3: TGTGCCAGCAGTTACTCCGGACAGGGAGGCACTGAAGCTTTCTTT.

The V call is TRBV7-4, the J call TRBJ1-5; no clear D. Germline CDR1 is SGHVT and CDR2 is SQSDAQ. The CDR3 is 16 residues long. V was trimmed by 5 bases and J by 2 bases, leaving 16 bases between them. The CDR3 reads CASSRRGEGGNQPQHF. DNA for the CDR3: TGTGCCAGCAGCCGTCGAGGAGAGGGCGGCAATCAGCCCCAGCATTTT.

This rearrangement joins TRBV1 to TRBJ2-5; the DNA was not compared with TRBD1, the D call given in the table. TRBV1 is designated a pseudogene. The CDR3 spans 17 residues. This CDR3 reads CASSLEASTGFPETQYF. In DNA, the CDR3 is TGCGCCAGCAGCCTAGAAGCCTCGACAGGGTTCCCGGAGACCCAGTACTTC.

J is TRBJ2-5 and V is TRBV19; tentatively, D is TRBD2 (6 bases). This CDR3 contains 15 residues. With 1 base removed from V and 5 bases from J, the gap between germline ends came to 14 bases. From germline, CDR1 is LNHDA and CDR2 SQIVND (reference sequence). The chain's CDR3 is CASSIGGGVGETQYF. Written as DNA, the CDR3 is TGTGCCAGTAGTATAGGTGGAGGGGTAGGCGAGACCCAGTACTTC.

The rearrangement joins TRBV18 to TRBJ2-5, with D possibly matching TRBD2 (5 bases). This CDR3 region has 14 residues. From germline, CDR1 is KGHSH and CDR2 LQKENI. The ends were cut back, 1 base at V and 1 base at J, with 7 bases in the middle. The CDR3 DNA is TGTGCCAGCTCACCACAGGGAGTCCAAGAGACCCAGTACTTC. Its translation: CASSPQGVQETQYF. Using reference TRBV18 and TRBJ2-5 for the parts outside the CDR3, the full variable domain is NAGVMQNPRHLVRRRGQEARLRCSPMKGHSHVYWYRQLPEEGLKFMVYLQKENIIDESGMPKERFSAEFPKEGPSILRIQQVVRGDSAAYFCASSPQGVQETQYFGPGTRLLVL.

The chain has TRBV6-8 and TRBJ1-5; D uncertain. The germline V and J ends were trimmed by 0 bases and 4 bases, with 13 bases remaining between them. The germline CDR1 and CDR2 sequences are MNHGY and SAAAGT. CDR3 size: 16 residues. The CDR3 region has the DNA TGTGCCAGCAGTTACTCGTTCGGGGATAGTAATCAGCCCCAGCATTTT. It encodes CASSYSFGDSNQPQHF.

The chain combines TRBV6-8 with TRBJ2-3; 15 positions match TRBD2. V gave up 10 bases and J gave up 3 bases; unmatched junction bases: 8. Germline values: CDR1 MNHGY, CDR2 SAAAGT. The CDR3 contains 16 residues. CDR3 sequence (DNA): TGTGCCATCAATACCGGGACTAGCGGGGGGACAGATACGCAGTATTTT. Its translation: CAINTGTSGGTDTQYF.

V and J are TRBV7-7 and TRBJ2-7; 7 positions agree with TRBD2. The CDR3 runs to 15 residues. V was pared by 5 bases and J by 3 bases, with 10 bases of the junction left unmatched. CDR1 is SSHAT, CDR2 FNYEAQ, per germline (reference sequence). CDR3 residues: CASSPGWGGHYEQYF. CDR3 nucleotides: TGTGCCAGCAGCCCAGGGTGGGGAGGGCACTACGAGCAGTACTTC. Complete variable domain (other parts from reference TRBV7-7 and TRBJ2-7): GAGVSQSPRYKVTKRGQDVTLRCDPISSHATLYWYQQALGQGPEFLTYFNYEAQPDKSGLPSDRFSAERPEGSISTLTIQRTEQRDSAMYRCASSPGWGGHYEQYFGPGTRLTVT.

The V and J genes are TRBV18 and TRBJ1-1; D gene ambiguous. V was trimmed by 6 bases and J by 0 bases, leaving 8 bases between them. This CDR3 has 13 amino acids. The germline V gene encodes CDR1 KGHSH and CDR2 LQKENI. The CDR3 DNA reads as TGTGCCAGCTCTACCGGACTGAACACTGAAGCTTTCTTT. The encoded protein is CASSTGLNTEAFF.

This clone was counted only a few times. The chain employs TRBV6-8 and TRBJ2-7, with a possible D match to TRBD2 (5 bases). The CDR3 length is 14 residues. Germline lookup yields CDR1 MNHGY and CDR2 SAAAGT. V was pared by 6 bases and J by 2 bases, with 14 bases between. CDR3 coding DNA: TGTGCCAGCAGAGTCGGGATGGCCCCCTACGAGCAGTACTTC. Protein product: CASRVGMAPYEQYF.

The gene calls are TRBV28 and TRBJ1-1; D is perhaps TRBD1 (5 bases). V was cut by 8 bases and J by 4 bases, with 17 bases left in between. The CDR3 consists of 14 residues. Germline V lookup: CDR1 MDHEN, CDR2 SYDVKM. The CDR3: CASSRPSGITEAFF. DNA of the CDR3: TGTGCCAGCTCCCGTCCCTCAGGGATCACTGAAGCTTTCTTT.

V gene TRBV9 combines with J gene TRBJ1-2; D not resolved. The CDR3 has 15 amino acids. The V gene's germline CDR1 is SGDLS and CDR2 YYNGEE. The V and J ends lost 4 bases and 3 bases respectively, with 16 bases between them. CDR3 in DNA: TGTGCCAGCAGCAATAGGTGGACGGAATACTATGGCTACACCTTC. Amino acid sequence: CASSNRWTEYYGYTF.

This clone was recorded only once. The genes are TRBV29-1 and TRBJ2-7, with 7 positions matching TRBD1. The CDR3 loop spans 13 amino acids. The V and J ends lost 6 bases and 3 bases, in that order; junction bases with no gene match: 8. Germline-derived CDR1 and CDR2 are SQVTM and ANQGSEA. The CDR3 loop reads CSVPTGSGYEQYF. The CDR3 region has the DNA TGCAGCGTCCCGACAGGGTCGGGCTACGAGCAGTACTTC.

This sequence joins TRBV19 and TRBJ2-3; D unclear. This CDR3 comprises 16 residues. The germline gives CDR1 LNHDA, CDR2 SQIVND (reference sequence). V was shortened by 0 bases and J by 0 bases, with 10 bases between the two germline ends. The CDR3, as DNA: TGTGCCAGTAGTATAGAAGGCGTCAGTAGCACAGATACGCAGTATTTT. Amino acid sequence: CASSIEGVSSTDTQYF.

The V gene is TRBV15, the J gene TRBJ2-5; 10 positions match TRBD1. The J segment lost 4 bases and the V segment lost 5 bases, leaving 4 bases of the junction unmatched. CDR1 is LNHNV, CDR2 YYDKDF, per germline (reference sequence). This CDR3 has 14 residues. The CDR3 nucleotides read TGTGCCACCAGCTCCGGGACAGGGGCAGAGACCCAGTACTTC. This gives the protein CATSSGTGAETQYF.

The chain has TRBV11-3 and TRBJ1-1; tentative D call: TRBD1 (5 bases). CDR1 and CDR2 (germline): SGHNT, YENEEA. The CDR3 is 14 residues long. Trimming pared 1 base from V and 8 bases from J, leaving 14 bases between. The CDR3 bases are TGTGCCAGCAGCTTAGTTGTGGGGGGGACCGAAGCTTTCTTT. Protein sequence: CASSLVVGGTEAFF.

The V and J genes are TRBV28 and TRBJ2-1; 10 nucleotides line up with TRBD1. Per germline, CDR1 MDHEN and CDR2 SYDVKM. This CDR3 region has 16 residues. The trim removed 7 bases at V and 6 bases at J, leaving 12 bases unmatched. Written as DNA, the CDR3 is TGTGCCAGCAACACTCCCCGGGACAGGGGACGCAATGAGCAGTTCTTC. Residues: CASNTPRDRGRNEQFF.

The sample holds one count of this clone. The chain has TRBV19 and TRBJ1-5; D perhaps matches TRBD1 (6 bases). From germline, CDR1 is LNHDA and CDR2 SQIVND (reference sequence). This CDR3 comprises 17 residues. V was pared by 4 bases and J by 4 bases, with 20 bases between. Written as DNA, the CDR3 is TGTGCCAGTAGTACCCGAGGGCAGGGGCAGGGGAATCAGCCCCAGCATTTT. Its translation: CASSTRGQGQGNQPQHF.

The rearrangement uses TRBV30 and TRBJ2-7; D is unresolved. Germline-derived CDR1 and CDR2 are GTSNPN and SVGIG (reference sequence). The CDR3 has 14 amino acids. The germline V and J ends were trimmed by 2 bases and 2 bases, with 13 bases remaining between them. The CDR3 coding sequence is TGTGCCTGGAGTACATACAAGCTCCCCTACGAGCAGTACTTC. Its translation: CAWSTYKLPYEQYF.

This clone was seen a single time. The gene calls are TRBV28 and TRBJ1-1; 10 positions match TRBD1. The CDR3 length is 14 residues. Germline V lookup: CDR1 MDHEN, CDR2 SYDVKM. V lost 2 bases to trimming and J lost 5 bases; unmatched junction nucleotides: 2. CDR3 coding DNA: TGTGCCAGCAGTTTAGACAGGGGGCATACTGAAGCTTTCTTT. Translation gives CASSLDRGHTEAFF. Complete variable domain (other parts from reference TRBV28 and TRBJ1-1): DVKVTQSSRYLVKRTGEKVFLECVQDMDHENMFWYRQDPGLGLRLIYFSYDVKMKEKGDIPEGYSVSREKKERFSLILESASTNQTSMYLCASSLDRGHTEAFFGQGTRLTVV.

The chain uses TRBV7-1 and TRBJ1-1, with 9 bases aligning to TRBD1. TRBV7-1 is placed among ORFs of uncertain function. This CDR3 is 15 amino acids long. Trimming cost V 6 bases and J 5 bases; bases outside gene matches: 10. This CDR3 reads CASSQGTGSWTEAFF. CDR3 sequence (DNA): TGTGCCAGCAGTCAAGGGACAGGGTCATGGACTGAAGCTTTCTTT.

A single count supports this clone. The chain combines TRBV18 with TRBJ2-2; D might be TRBD1 or TRBD2, each matching 6 bases. Trimming took 7 bases from V and 9 from J, leaving 12 bases between them. Germline values: CDR1 KGHSH, CDR2 LQKENI. The CDR3 loop spans 12 amino acids. In DNA, the CDR3 is TGTGCCAGCTTAAACGGGGGCCGGGAGCTGTTTTTT. Encoded protein: CASLNGGRELFF.

This clone was counted at least ten times. The chain combines TRBV6-8 with TRBJ1-1, with D uncertain. Per germline, CDR1 MNHGY and CDR2 SAAAGT. The V end lost 5 bases, the J end lost 0 bases, and 10 bases lay between the germline ends. The CDR3 runs to 14 residues. The CDR3 sequence: CASSDPAMNTEAFF. In nucleotides, the CDR3 is TGTGCCAGCAGTGATCCGGCGATGAACACTGAAGCTTTCTTT.

The chain links TRBV10-1 to TRBJ2-7, with a weak D call TRBD2 (5 bases). Deletions cut 3 bases from V and 0 bases from J, with 12 bases between. The germline gives CDR1 WNHNN, CDR2 SYGVQD (reference sequence). The CDR3 sequence is 15 residues long. DNA for the CDR3: TGCGCCAGCAGTGATGGGTACGGAGGCTCCTACGAGCAGTACTTC. Translating it yields CASSDGYGGSYEQYF.